Listed here are 29 T cell receptor beta chains from one sample, sequenced in a study of early T cells in non-severe SARS-CoV-2 infection (dated by TCRdb to 2020 to 2022). Libraries were made using 5' RACE. Sequencing was carried out with a NextSeq 500. TCRdb ran its own pipeline on the public reads, namely fastp trimming at Q25 and MiXCR clone calling, and kept in-frame beta chains. A single entry per CDR3 protein holds the most common genes and DNA from its merged rows. The sample includes 100,000 to 140,000 distinct CDR3 sequences, with 11% observed a single time. Jointly, the top ten make up roughly 7.1% of the sample. The specimen was whole blood. These receptor sequences come from an adult who was a healthcare worker with PCR-confirmed SARS-CoV-2 infection or an uninfected control (not recorded which).

This clonotype was detected many times. This sequence joins TRBV21-1 and TRBJ2-1; the table assigns TRBD2, which was not confirmed against the DNA. TRBV21-1 is tagged as a pseudogene. The CDR3 consists of 14 residues. This CDR3 is CASSNRLGDNEQFF. The CDR3, as DNA: TGTGCCAGCAGCAACCGACTAGGCGACAATGAGCAGTTCTTC.

This clonotype was picked up many times. CDR3 DNA sequence: TGTGCCAGCAGTGAAGCGCAGGGGGTGACTGAAGCTTTCTTT. Translated, it gives CASSEAQGVTEAFF. The J gene is TRBJ1-1, the V gene TRBV2; 7 positions agree with TRBD1. Germline-derived CDR1 and CDR2 are SNHLY and FYNNEI. This CDR3 is built from 14 residues. V was clipped by 0 bases and J by 5 bases; unmatched bases: 3.

This chain uses TRBV5-6 with TRBJ2-5; a possible D gene is TRBD1 (5 bases). V lost 4 bases, J lost 4 bases, and 11 bases lay in between. The CDR3 loop spans 13 amino acids. Germline-derived CDR1 and CDR2 are SGHDT and YYEEEE. CDR3 region: CASSRSRGETQYF. The CDR3 bases are TGTGCCAGCAGCCGGTCTAGGGGAGAGACCCAGTACTTC.

The V and J genes are TRBV28 and TRBJ1-1, with D perhaps TRBD1 (5 bases). The CDR3 loop spans 15 amino acids. V was cut by 5 bases and J by 0 bases, with 13 bases left in between. Per germline, CDR1 MDHEN and CDR2 SYDVKM. DNA of the CDR3: TGTGCCAGCAGTCCCGGGACCGCAATGAACACTGAAGCTTTCTTT. This gives the protein CASSPGTAMNTEAFF.

Only one count was recorded for this clonotype. The chain couples TRBV10-3 to TRBJ2-3; no firm D call. Germline CDR1 reads ENHRY; CDR2 reads SYGVKD. V was clipped by 0 bases and J by 4 bases, with 20 bases between them. This CDR3 has 18 residues. The DNA of the CDR3 is TGTGCCATCAGTGAGTCAATAGAGGCGCCCGTCAGGTCAGATACGCAGTATTTT. This gives the protein CAISESIEAPVRSDTQYF.

In its sample, this clonotype was seen a few times. CDR3 sequence reads: CSARGPSRVEQYF. The CDR3 nucleotides read TGCAGTGCTAGAGGGCCTAGCAGGGTCGAGCAGTACTTC. The chain carries TRBV20-1 and TRBJ2-7; TRBD1 or TRBD2 may be the D gene (5 bases each). This CDR3 region has 13 residues. CDR1 DFQATT and CDR2 SNEGSKA come from the germline V gene (reference sequence). Trimming removed 1 base at V and 6 bases at J, with 13 bases between.

This clonotype occurred a few times. The chain joins TRBV20-1 to TRBJ1-5, with 8 bases matching TRBD1. This CDR3 has 16 amino acids. V shed 0 bases, J shed 4 bases, and the junction held 8 bases outside the gene matches. Germline V CDR1 and CDR2: DFQATT, SNEGSKA (reference sequence). The CDR3 protein is CSAREPWTGLNQPQHF. CDR3 DNA: TGCAGTGCTAGAGAGCCCTGGACAGGGCTTAATCAGCCCCAGCATTTT.

To note about this clonotype: This sequence may be a read error, since a much larger clone differs from it by one base. J is TRBJ2-4 and V is TRBV4-2; D gene unclear. Germline V gene data show CDR1 as LGHNA and CDR2 as YNFKEQ. The CDR3 runs to 16 residues. The CDR3: CVSSQDSAGQRNIQYF. CDR3 sequence (DNA): TGTGTCAGCAGCCAAGACTCTGCCGGGCAGAGAAACATTCAGTACTTC.

This clonotype has ten or more counts. The V and J genes are TRBV7-9 and TRBJ2-7; D gene ambiguous. Germline CDR1 and CDR2: SEHNR and FQNEAQ (reference sequence). The V end lost 1 base, the J end lost 4 bases, and 8 bases lay between the germline ends. This CDR3 region has 13 residues. The CDR3 DNA is TGTGCCAGCAGCTTAGAAGCTGCTTACGAGCAGTACTTC. Translating it yields CASSLEAAYEQYF.

The chain carries TRBV5-4 and TRBJ2-2; D unresolved. Germline CDR1 reads SGHNT; CDR2 reads YYREEE (reference sequence). Trimming pared 3 bases from V and 4 bases from J, leaving 7 bases between. The CDR3 covers 13 residues. This CDR3 is CASSYPGTGELFF. As DNA, the CDR3 is TGTGCCAGCAGCTATCCGGGCACCGGGGAGCTGTTTTTT.

This clonotype was counted many times. The chain carries TRBV11-2 and TRBJ2-1; D may match TRBD1 or TRBD2 (5 bases each). Trimming took 6 bases from V and 5 from J, leaving 17 bases between them. Looked up from germline, CDR1 is SGHAT and CDR2 is FQNNGV. The CDR3 has 15 residues. The CDR3 nucleotides are TGTGCCAGCAGTTCCTTAAAAGGGACGCACAATGAGCAGTTCTTC. Translation gives CASSSLKGTHNEQFF.

This clonotype has at least ten counts. V usage is TRBV3-1 and J usage is TRBJ2-1; D may be TRBD2 (5 bases). V was shortened by 2 bases and J by 5 bases, with 7 bases between the two germline ends. CDR1 is LGHDT, CDR2 YNNKEL, per germline (reference sequence). The CDR3 extends over 13 amino acids. The CDR3 reads CASSQLANNEQFF. The CDR3 nucleotides are TGTGCCAGCAGCCAACTAGCTAACAATGAGCAGTTCTTC.

This clonotype came up many times. This chain uses TRBV2 with TRBJ2-7; 10 bases match TRBD2. Germline CDR1 SNHLY, CDR2 FYNNEI. V was pared by 10 bases and J by 2 bases, with 8 bases of the junction left unmatched. CDR3 length equals 14 residues. The CDR3 loop is CAIESGRAPYEQYF. The CDR3 DNA reads TGTGCCATCGAAAGCGGGAGGGCCCCCTACGAGCAGTACTTC.

This clonotype was seen ten or more times. This chain connects TRBV2 to TRBJ2-5, with D tentatively TRBD1 or TRBD2 (5 bases each). Per the germline V gene, CDR1 is SNHLY and CDR2 is FYNNEI. V gave up 8 bases and J gave up 6 bases, with 7 bases separating them. This CDR3 has 10 residues. This CDR3 reads CASGGQTQYF. The DNA of the CDR3 is TGTGCCAGCGGGGGTCAGACCCAGTACTTC.

This clonotype was seen a few times. This sequence joins TRBV28 and TRBJ2-1; TRBD1 or TRBD2 may be the D gene (6 bases each). The CDR3 runs to 15 residues. The V end was cut by 7 bases, the J end by 3 bases, with 16 bases between. CDR1 and CDR2 from the germline V gene are MDHEN and SYDVKM. This CDR3 is CASKGGGTVYNEQFF. In nucleotides, the CDR3 is TGTGCCAGCAAGGGGGGCGGGACTGTCTACAATGAGCAGTTCTTC.

This clonotype came up a few times. V usage is TRBV4-3 and J usage is TRBJ2-6; D could derive from TRBD1 or TRBD2 (5 bases each). V lost 1 base and J 0 bases, leaving 10 bases between the germline ends. There are 17 residues in the CDR3. CDR1 is LGHNA and CDR2 is YSLEER in the germline V gene. CDR3: CASSQGDLSSGANVLTF. CDR3 DNA sequence: TGCGCCAGCAGCCAAGGGGACCTTAGCTCTGGGGCCAACGTCCTGACTTTC.

In its sample, this clonotype was seen once. V usage is TRBV6-5 and J usage is TRBJ1-6; D gene uncertain. Germline CDR1 MNHEY, CDR2 SVGAGI. The CDR3 runs 12 residues. V lost 0 bases, J lost 9 bases, and 3 bases lay in between. CDR3 in DNA: TGTGCCAGCAGTTACTCGTCTTCACCCCTCCACTTT. Translated: CASSYSSSPLHF.

This clonotype has ten or more counts. The chain has TRBV20-1 and TRBJ1-1; D is perhaps TRBD1 (5 bases). The CDR3 length is 10 residues. The germline CDR1 and CDR2 sequences are DFQATT and SNEGSKA (reference sequence). The V end was cut by 0 bases, the J end by 11 bases, with 7 bases between. CDR3 nucleotides: TGCAGTGCTAGAGAAGACAGTGCTTTCTTT. Its translation is CSAREDSAFF.

This clonotype occurred many times. The chain carries TRBV14 and TRBJ1-2; weak D call: TRBD1 (6 bases). Trimming shortened V by 3 bases and J by 3 bases, and 14 bases separated the two germline ends. The CDR3 length is 15 residues. Looked up from germline, CDR1 is SGHDN and CDR2 is FVKESK. In DNA form, the CDR3 reads TGTGCCAGCAGCCAGGGACATCCGAGAGACTATGGCTACACCTTC. It yields the protein CASSQGHPRDYGYTF.

This clonotype has just a few counts. The V gene is TRBV6-5, the J gene TRBJ2-1; 14 nucleotides align to TRBD2. With V trimmed by 10 bases and J by 10 bases, 9 bases remained unmatched. CDR3 length equals 14 residues. Germline lookup yields CDR1 MNHEY and CDR2 SVGAGI. The CDR3 DNA reads TGTGCCACCTCGGGACTAGCGGGAGTCGGGGAGCAGTTCTTC. It encodes CATSGLAGVGEQFF.

This clonotype was seen a handful of times. This chain connects TRBV10-2 to TRBJ2-1; 8 bases match TRBD2. Germline V gene lookup returns CDR1 WSHSY and CDR2 SAAADI. J gave up 7 bases and V 7 bases, and 6 bases lay outside the gene matches. CDR3 length: 13 amino acids. The CDR3 bases are TGCGCCAGCAACGAACTAGCGGTGAATGAGCAGTTCTTC. This sequence encodes CASNELAVNEQFF.

The chain couples TRBV29-1 to TRBJ2-7, with D maybe TRBD1 (6 bases). Germline V gene lookup returns CDR1 SQVTM and CDR2 ANQGSEA. The CDR3 contains 13 residues. With 8 bases removed from V and 0 bases from J, the gap between germline ends came to 14 bases. The DNA for the CDR3 is TGCAGCTCGCGACAGGCCGGCTCCTACGAGCAGTACTTC. Its translation: CSSRQAGSYEQYF.

This clonotype was seen at least ten times. V gene TRBV20-1 combines with J gene TRBJ2-7; D remains ambiguous. With 6 bases removed from V and 2 bases from J, the gap between germline ends came to 14 bases. Germline V gene lookup returns CDR1 DFQATT and CDR2 SNEGSKA (reference sequence). This CDR3 has 13 amino acids. CDR3 coding DNA: TGCAGTGCCTCCATTAGGACGACCTACGAGCAGTACTTC. Protein sequence: CSASIRTTYEQYF.

The chain carries TRBV27 and TRBJ2-7; D possibly corresponds to TRBD2 (5 bases). Germline V gives CDR1 MNHEY, CDR2 SMNVEV (reference sequence). Trimming pared 8 bases from V and 7 bases from J, leaving 15 bases between. The CDR3 runs 12 residues. The CDR3 spells CASRFGLGEQYF. CDR3 coding DNA: TGTGCCAGCCGGTTCGGACTGGGGGAGCAGTACTTC.

V is TRBV12-3 or TRBV12-4 and J is TRBJ2-1; D ambiguous. The CDR3 extends over 12 amino acids. V lost 4 bases and J 7 bases, leaving 8 bases between the germline ends. CDR3 region: CASSSGQNEQFF. The CDR3 DNA follows: TGTGCCAGCAGTTCGGGTCAGAATGAGCAGTTCTTC.

The table lists this clonotype with many counts. In DNA, the CDR3 is TGTGCCAGTAGTGCCGCAACTCTGGGAGAGCAGTACTTC. Its translation: CASSAATLGEQYF. The genes are TRBV19 and TRBJ2-7; D is ambiguous. CDR1 LNHDA and CDR2 SQIVND come from the germline V gene (reference sequence). The V and J ends lost 5 bases and 7 bases respectively, with 15 bases between them. CDR3 length equals 13 residues. Complete variable domain (other parts from reference TRBV19 and TRBJ2-7): DGGITQSPKYLFRKEGQNVTLSCEQNLNHDAMYWYRQDPGQGLRLIYYSQIVNDFQKGDIAEGYSVSREKKESFPLTVTSAQKNPTAFYLCASSAATLGEQYFGPGTRLTVT.

The genes are TRBV28 and TRBJ2-5; tentative D call: TRBD2 (5 bases). The germline CDR1 and CDR2 sequences are MDHEN and SYDVKM. The V and J ends lost 3 bases and 5 bases respectively, with 10 bases between them. CDR3 size: 13 residues. DNA for the CDR3: TGTGCCAGCAGTTTCCCTAGCTCGGAGACCCAGTACTTC. Translated: CASSFPSSETQYF.

The rearrangement joins TRBV4-1 to TRBJ2-1, with 8 bases identical to TRBD2. CDR3 length: 15 residues. CDR1 and CDR2 from the germline V gene are MGHRA and YSYEKL. Losses at the gene ends were 0 bases for V and 6 bases for J; bases not matched to a gene: 4. The CDR3 nucleotides read TGCGCCAGCAGCCAAGATACAAGCGGGAGCAATGAGCAGTTCTTC. It codes for CASSQDTSGSNEQFF.

There are a few counts of this clonotype. The CDR3 spells CASSNRNGPHEQYF. The CDR3 nucleotides read TGTGCCAGCAGCAATAGAAATGGCCCCCACGAGCAGTACTTC. The V and J genes are TRBV12-3 or TRBV12-4 and TRBJ2-7; D is ambiguous. The CDR3 runs 14 residues. The germline V and J ends were trimmed by 6 bases and 5 bases, with 17 bases remaining between them.